This record covers a single T cell receptor (beta chain). The antigen remains unidentified. Data came from immunoSEQ multiplex PCR; TCRdb stores just in-frame clones and leaves some out. This table has 150,000 or so clones, around nine tenths appearing once. This sample stems from a study of cytomegalovirus exposure and HLA in healthy donors. Study-level points and caveats: Published work reported that the classifier diagnosed cytomegalovirus status with high specificity and sensitivity.

Germline values: CDR1 KGHSY, CDR2 FQNENV. With 0 bases removed from V and 5 bases from J, the gap between germline ends came to 11 bases. This CDR3 contains 14 residues. The origin of this receptor is a man between 18 and 35 years old in good health and CMV-seropositive. Sequencing input: PBMCs. The chain is built from TRBV16 and TRBJ2-7, with D tentatively TRBD1 (6 bases). The CDR3, as DNA: TGTGCCAGCAGCCAATCAGGGGGAAACAACGAGCAGTACTTC. Its protein product is CASSQSGGNNEQYF.